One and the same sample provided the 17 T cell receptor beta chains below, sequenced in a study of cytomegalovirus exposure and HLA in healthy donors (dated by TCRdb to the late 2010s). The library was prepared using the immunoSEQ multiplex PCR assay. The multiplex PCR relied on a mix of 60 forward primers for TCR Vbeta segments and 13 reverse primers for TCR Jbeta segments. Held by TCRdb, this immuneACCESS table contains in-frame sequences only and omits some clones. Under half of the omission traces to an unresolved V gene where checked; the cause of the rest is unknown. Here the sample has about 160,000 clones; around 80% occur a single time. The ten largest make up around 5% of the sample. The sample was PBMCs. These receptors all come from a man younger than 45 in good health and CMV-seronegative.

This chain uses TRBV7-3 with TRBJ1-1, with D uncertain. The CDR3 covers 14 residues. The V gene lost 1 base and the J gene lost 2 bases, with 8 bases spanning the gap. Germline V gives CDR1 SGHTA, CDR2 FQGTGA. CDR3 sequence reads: CASSLSSRNTEAFF. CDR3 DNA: TGTGCCAGCAGCTTAAGTTCGCGAAACACTGAAGCTTTCTTT.

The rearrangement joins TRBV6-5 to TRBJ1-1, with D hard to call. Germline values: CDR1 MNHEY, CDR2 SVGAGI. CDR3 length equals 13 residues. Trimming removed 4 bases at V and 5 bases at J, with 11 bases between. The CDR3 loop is CASSFPGDTEAFF. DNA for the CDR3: TGTGCCAGCAGTTTCCCGGGAGATACTGAAGCTTTCTTT.

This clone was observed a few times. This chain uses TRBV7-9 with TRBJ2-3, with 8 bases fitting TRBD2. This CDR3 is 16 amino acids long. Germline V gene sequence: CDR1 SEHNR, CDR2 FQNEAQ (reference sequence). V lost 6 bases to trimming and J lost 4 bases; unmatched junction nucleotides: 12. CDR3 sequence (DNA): TGTGCCAGCAGGGGTTTAAGCGGGAGAATCGCAGATACGCAGTATTTT. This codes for CASRGLSGRIADTQYF. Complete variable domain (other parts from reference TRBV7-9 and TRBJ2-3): DTGVSQNPRHKITKRGQNVTFRCDPISEHNRLYWYRQTLGQGPEFLTYFQNEAQLEKSRLLSDRFSAERPKGSFSTLEIQRTEQGDSAMYLCASRGLSGRIADTQYFGPGTRLTVL.

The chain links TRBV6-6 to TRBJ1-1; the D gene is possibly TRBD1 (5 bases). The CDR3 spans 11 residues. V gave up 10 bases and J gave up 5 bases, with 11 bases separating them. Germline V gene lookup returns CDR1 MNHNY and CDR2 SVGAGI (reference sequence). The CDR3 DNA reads TGTGCCACATGGGGGGGTACTGAAGCTTTCTTT. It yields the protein CATWGGTEAFF.

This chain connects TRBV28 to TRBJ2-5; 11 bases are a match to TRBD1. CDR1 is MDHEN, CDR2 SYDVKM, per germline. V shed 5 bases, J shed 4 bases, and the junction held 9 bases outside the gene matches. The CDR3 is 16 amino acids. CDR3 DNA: TGTGCCAGCAGTCAACACCCCGGGACAGGGGGAGAGACCCAGTACTTC. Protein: CASSQHPGTGGETQYF.

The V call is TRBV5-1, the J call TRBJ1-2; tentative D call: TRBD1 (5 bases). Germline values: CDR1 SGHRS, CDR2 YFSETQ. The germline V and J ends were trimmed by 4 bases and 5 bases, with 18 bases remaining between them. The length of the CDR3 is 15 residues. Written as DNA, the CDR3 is TGCGCCAGCAGCCCCGGGACTTCAAAAGGGTATGGCTACACCTTC. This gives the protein CASSPGTSKGYGYTF.

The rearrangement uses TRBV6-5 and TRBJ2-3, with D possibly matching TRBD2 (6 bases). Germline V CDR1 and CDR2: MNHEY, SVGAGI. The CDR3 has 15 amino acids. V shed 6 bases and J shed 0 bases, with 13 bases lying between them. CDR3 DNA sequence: TGTGCCAGCAGCCTCGGACTATTTAGCACAGATACGCAGTATTTT. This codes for CASSLGLFSTDTQYF.

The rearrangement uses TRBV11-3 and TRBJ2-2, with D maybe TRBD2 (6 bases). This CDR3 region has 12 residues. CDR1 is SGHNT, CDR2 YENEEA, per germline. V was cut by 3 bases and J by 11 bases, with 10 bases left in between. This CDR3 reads CASSFGGSELFF. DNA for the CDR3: TGTGCCAGCAGCTTTGGGGGGAGTGAGCTGTTTTTT.

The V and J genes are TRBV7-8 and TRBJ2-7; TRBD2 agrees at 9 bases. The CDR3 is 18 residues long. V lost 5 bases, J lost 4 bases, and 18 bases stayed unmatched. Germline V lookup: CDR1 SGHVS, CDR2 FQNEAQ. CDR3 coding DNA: TGTGCCAGCAGCGGAAGGACCCAGCGGCGGGAGGGCCCGTACGAGCAGTACTTC. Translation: CASSGRTQRREGPYEQYF. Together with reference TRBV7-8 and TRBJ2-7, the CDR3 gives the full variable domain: GAGVSQSPRYKVAKRGQDVALRCDPISGHVSLFWYQQALGQGPEFLTYFQNEAQLDKSGLPSDRFFAERPEGSVSTLKIQRTQQEDSAVYLCASSGRTQRREGPYEQYFGPGTRLTVT.

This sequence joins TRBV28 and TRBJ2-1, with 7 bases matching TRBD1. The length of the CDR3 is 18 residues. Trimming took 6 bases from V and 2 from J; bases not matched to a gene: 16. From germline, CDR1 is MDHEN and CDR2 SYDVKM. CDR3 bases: TGTGCCAGCAGCCAATGGGAGACAGGGAAAATTCCCTACAATGAGCAGTTCTTC. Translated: CASSQWETGKIPYNEQFF.

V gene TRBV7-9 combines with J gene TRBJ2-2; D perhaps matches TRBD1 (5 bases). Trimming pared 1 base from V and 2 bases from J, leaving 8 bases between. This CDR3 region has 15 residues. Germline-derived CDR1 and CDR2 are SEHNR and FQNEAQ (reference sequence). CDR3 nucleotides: TGTGCCAGCAGCTTAGTAACAGGAAACACCGGGGAGCTGTTTTTT. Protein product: CASSLVTGNTGELFF.

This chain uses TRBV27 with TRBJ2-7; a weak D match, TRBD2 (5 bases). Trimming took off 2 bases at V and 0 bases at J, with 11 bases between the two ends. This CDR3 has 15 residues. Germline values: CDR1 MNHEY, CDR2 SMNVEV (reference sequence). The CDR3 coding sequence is TGTGCCAGCAGTTTACGGGATCCTTTCTCCTACGAGCAGTACTTC. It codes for CASSLRDPFSYEQYF.

CDR3 nucleotide sequence: TGTGCCAGCAGTCCCGGGACAGGACCCTACGAGCAGTACTTC. This gives the protein CASSPGTGPYEQYF. J is TRBJ2-7 and V is TRBV25-1, with TRBD1 identical over 8 bases. J lost 2 bases, V lost 5 bases, and 5 bases had no gene match. Germline CDR1 reads MGHDK; CDR2 reads SYGVNS. This CDR3 has 14 amino acids.

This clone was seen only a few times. The chain's CDR3 is CASSSLSDEKLFF. As DNA, the CDR3 is TGTGCCAGCAGCAGCTTAAGTGATGAAAAACTGTTTTTT. This sequence joins TRBV7-8 and TRBJ1-4; D is unresolved. There are 13 residues in the CDR3. Germline V gene lookup returns CDR1 SGHVS and CDR2 FQNEAQ. With 5 bases removed from V and 6 bases from J, the gap between germline ends came to 10 bases. Full variable domain (outside the CDR3, taken from reference TRBV7-8 and TRBJ1-4): GAGVSQSPRYKVAKRGQDVALRCDPISGHVSLFWYQQALGQGPEFLTYFQNEAQLDKSGLPSDRFFAERPEGSVSTLKIQRTQQEDSAVYLCASSSLSDEKLFFGSGTQLSVL.

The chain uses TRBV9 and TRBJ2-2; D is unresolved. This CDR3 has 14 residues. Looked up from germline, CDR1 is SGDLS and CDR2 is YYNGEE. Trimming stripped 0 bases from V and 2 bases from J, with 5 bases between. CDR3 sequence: CASSVGPNTGELFF. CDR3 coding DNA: TGTGCCAGCAGCGTAGGTCCAAACACCGGGGAGCTGTTTTTT.

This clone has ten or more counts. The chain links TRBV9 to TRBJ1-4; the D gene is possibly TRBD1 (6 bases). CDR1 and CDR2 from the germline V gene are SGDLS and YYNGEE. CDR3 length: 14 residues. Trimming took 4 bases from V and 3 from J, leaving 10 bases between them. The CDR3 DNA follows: TGTGCCAGCAGCCCCCGGACAGCTAATGAAAAACTGTTTTTT. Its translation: CASSPRTANEKLFF. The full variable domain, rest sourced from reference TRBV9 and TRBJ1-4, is DSGVTQTPKHLITATGQRVTLRCSPRSGDLSVYWYQQSLDQGLQFLIQYYNGEERAKGNILERFSAQQFPDLHSELNLSSLELGDSALYFCASSPRTANEKLFFGSGTQLSVL.

The CDR3 reads CASTLRGPSGHEQYF. The CDR3 region has the DNA TGTGCCAGCACCCTAAGGGGGCCCTCAGGCCACGAGCAGTACTTC. J is TRBJ2-7 and V is TRBV2; 7 bases are shared with TRBD1. The V gene end was trimmed by 7 bases and the J gene end by 5 bases; junction bases not matched to a gene: 14. The CDR3 extends over 15 amino acids. Germline CDR1 is SNHLY and CDR2 is FYNNEI.